This passage covers 27 T cell receptor beta chains from one sample sequenced in a study of OX40 agonist ivuxolimab in advanced cancers. Libraries were built with the immunoSEQ multiplex PCR assay. This immuneACCESS table, as held by TCRdb, lists in-frame sequences with V and J called but not all clones. Of the missing ones, under half trace to an unresolved V gene in checked studies; the others have no known cause. This sample has around 90,000 clones in its table, and 85% to 90% of those were observed once. 7.4% of the sample comes from the top ten. The source was CD4+ or CD8+ T cells sorted from blood, collected in a trial of the OX40 agonist ivuxolimab. The source is an adult with an advanced solid tumor such as melanoma, head and neck, liver or kidney cancer.

The chain uses TRBV2 and TRBJ1-2, with D perhaps TRBD1 (5 bases). The V gene lost 6 bases and the J gene lost 0 bases, with 14 bases spanning the gap. The CDR3 spans 15 residues. CDR1 and CDR2 from the germline V gene are SNHLY and FYNNEI. CDR3 DNA: TGTGCCAGCAGGGGAGGGGAAGGGTCTAACTATGGCTACACCTTC. Its protein is CASRGGEGSNYGYTF. Looking up the rest from reference TRBV2 and TRBJ1-2 gives the full variable domain: EPEVTQTPSHQVTQMGQEVILRCVPISNHLYFYWYRQILGQKVEFLVSFYNNEISEKSEIFDDQFSVERPDGSNFTLKIRSTKLEDSAMYFCASRGGEGSNYGYTFGSGTRLTVV.

This rearrangement joins TRBV4-1 to TRBJ2-2; 7 bases map to TRBD1. The CDR3 consists of 15 residues. V lost 4 bases and J lost 4; bases outside the gene matches: 6. Germline CDR1 reads MGHRA; CDR2 reads YSYEKL. CDR3 sequence reads: CASSLRQGSTGELFF. The CDR3 DNA reads TGCGCCAGCAGCCTCCGACAGGGTAGCACCGGGGAGCTGTTTTTT.

V and J are TRBV9 and TRBJ1-5; 12 nucleotides line up with TRBD1. Germline lookup yields CDR1 SGDLS and CDR2 YYNGEE. V trimming: 3 bases; J trimming: 5 bases; junction bases outside the gene matches: 3. CDR3 length: 15 amino acids. Written as DNA, the CDR3 is TGTGCCAGCAGCGGCGGGACAGGGGGCCATCAGCCCCAGCATTTT. Its protein product is CASSGGTGGHQPQHF.

This clone appeared a few times. This chain joins TRBV28 and TRBJ1-5; 8 bases are shared with TRBD1. J lost 8 bases, V lost 2 bases, and 8 bases had no gene match. CDR3 length: 15 residues. Germline values: CDR1 MDHEN, CDR2 SYDVKM. CDR3 protein: CASSLGAGGREPQHF. The DNA for the CDR3 is TGTGCCAGCAGTTTAGGGGCAGGGGGCAGGGAGCCCCAGCATTTT.

The chain joins TRBV18 to TRBJ2-7; D possibly uses TRBD1 or TRBD2 (5 bases each). The CDR3 loop spans 16 amino acids. Germline V gene lookup returns CDR1 KGHSH and CDR2 LQKENI. V was cut by 3 bases and J by 0 bases, with 15 bases left in between. Here the CDR3 DNA reads TGTGCCAGCTCACCTGGGACCAGCGCCAGCTCCTACGAGCAGTACTTC. As protein: CASSPGTSASSYEQYF.

This sequence joins TRBV11-3 and TRBJ2-2, with 7 bases that match TRBD2. V lost 0 bases and J lost 3; bases outside the gene matches: 1. The germline V gene encodes CDR1 SGHNT and CDR2 YENEEA. The CDR3 is 15 residues long. Written as DNA, the CDR3 is TGTGCCAGCAGCTTAGAGCGGGAGTACACCGGGGAGCTGTTTTTT. As protein: CASSLEREYTGELFF. The complete variable domain, with remaining parts taken from reference TRBV11-3 and TRBJ2-2, reads EAGVVQSPRYKIIEKKQPVAFWCNPISGHNTLYWYLQNLGQGPELLIRYENEEAVDDSQLPKDRFSAERLKGVDSTLKIQPAELGDSAVYLCASSLEREYTGELFFGEGSRLTVL.

The chain has TRBV10-3 and TRBJ2-1; TRBD2 aligns across 9 bases. The V gene end was trimmed by 9 bases and the J gene end by 6 bases; junction bases not matched to a gene: 18. The length of the CDR3 is 17 residues. Germline CDR1 and CDR2: ENHRY and SYGVKD. This CDR3 is CAINNGLAGRSGNEQFF. The DNA of the CDR3 is TGTGCCATTAATAATGGTCTAGCGGGAAGGTCGGGCAATGAGCAGTTCTTC.

CDR3 loop: CASSTSGRDTQYF. CDR3 in DNA: TGTGCCAGCAGTACTAGCGGGAGAGATACGCAGTATTTT. The V call is TRBV6-4, the J call TRBJ2-3; 11 nucleotides match TRBD2. Trimming took 5 bases from V and 5 from J; bases not matched to a gene: 0. The CDR3 is 13 residues long. CDR1 is MRHNA and CDR2 is SNTAGT in the germline V gene.

The chain combines TRBV11-3 with TRBJ2-7; TRBD1 matches 11 bases. With 3 bases clipped from V and 5 bases from J, the junction kept 6 bases outside the gene matches. Germline lookup yields CDR1 SGHNT and CDR2 YENEEA. This CDR3 spans 15 amino acids. The CDR3 reads CASSLRGTGGNEQYF. The CDR3 DNA is TGTGCCAGCAGCTTGCGGGGGACAGGGGGAAACGAGCAGTACTTC.

The J gene is TRBJ2-7, the V gene TRBV30; 7 bases agree with TRBD1. V lost 3 bases and J lost 0; bases outside the gene matches: 2. Germline assignment: CDR1 GTSNPN and CDR2 SVGIG (reference sequence). CDR3 length: 13 amino acids. The DNA of the CDR3 is TGTGCCTGGAGGTCAGGGGGCTCCTACGAGCAGTACTTC. This sequence encodes CAWRSGGSYEQYF.

This chain joins TRBV10-1 and TRBJ1-1, with D possibly being TRBD1 (6 bases). Germline-derived CDR1 and CDR2 are WNHNN and SYGVQD (reference sequence). V lost 6 bases, J lost 4 bases, and 12 bases lay in between. The CDR3 is 13 residues long. CDR3 DNA: TGCGCCAGCAGAATGGACAGCAGCACTGAAGCTTTCTTT. Translated, it gives CASRMDSSTEAFF.

The V gene is TRBV4-2, the J gene TRBJ2-1, with 12 positions matching TRBD2. The ends lost 0 bases at V and 5 bases at J; junction bases unmatched: 8. The germline gives CDR1 LGHNA, CDR2 YNFKEQ. The length of the CDR3 is 18 residues. In DNA form, the CDR3 reads TGTGCCAGCAGCCAAGAAGGGACCCGACTAGCGGGGGACAATGAGCAGTTCTTC. Protein sequence: CASSQEGTRLAGDNEQFF.

This chain joins TRBV14 and TRBJ1-1; no firm D call. Germline values: CDR1 SGHDN, CDR2 FVKESK. This CDR3 is 15 amino acids long. V was clipped by 0 bases and J by 7 bases, with 15 bases between them. The CDR3 sequence: CASSQDRVFEGEAFF. In DNA form, the CDR3 reads TGTGCCAGCAGCCAAGATCGGGTTTTCGAGGGTGAAGCTTTCTTT.

The gene calls are TRBV5-1 and TRBJ2-7; weak D call: TRBD2 (6 bases). The CDR3 consists of 14 residues. Germline V gives CDR1 SGHRS, CDR2 YFSETQ. V was cut by 4 bases and J by 3 bases, with 14 bases left in between. CDR3 region: CASSPGVLNYEQYF. Here the CDR3 DNA reads TGCGCCAGCAGCCCGGGGGTCTTAAACTACGAGCAGTACTTC. Filled out from reference TRBV5-1 and TRBJ2-7, the complete variable domain reads KAGVTQTPRYLIKTRGQQVTLSCSPISGHRSVSWYQQTPGQGLQFLFEYFSETQRNKGNFPGRFSGRQFSNSRSEMNVSTLELGDSALYLCASSPGVLNYEQYFGPGTRLTVT.

Only one count was recorded for this clone. The J gene is TRBJ2-3, the V gene TRBV6-5; 11 bases match TRBD1. Germline V gives CDR1 MNHEY, CDR2 SVGAGI. V lost 6 bases, J lost 4 bases, and 6 bases stayed unmatched. The CDR3 contains 15 residues. The CDR3 DNA reads as TGTGCCAGCAGACCCCGGGACAGGGGGGCAGATACGCAGTATTTT. This encodes CASRPRDRGADTQYF.

The chain joins TRBV2 to TRBJ2-1; tentatively, D is TRBD2 (6 bases). The ends were cut back, 8 bases at V and 15 bases at J, with 14 bases in the middle. CDR1 and CDR2 from the germline V gene are SNHLY and FYNNEI. This CDR3 region has 10 residues. The CDR3 region is CASVGGQPFF. Here the CDR3 DNA reads TGTGCCAGCGTGGGGGGTCAGCCGTTCTTC. The whole variable domain, filled in from reference TRBV2 and TRBJ2-1, reads EPEVTQTPSHQVTQMGQEVILRCVPISNHLYFYWYRQILGQKVEFLVSFYNNEISEKSEIFDDQFSVERPDGSNFTLKIRSTKLEDSAMYFCASVGGQPFFGPGTRLTVL.

The chain carries TRBV27 and TRBJ2-3; weak D call: TRBD2 (5 bases). Per germline, CDR1 MNHEY and CDR2 SMNVEV (reference sequence). This CDR3 contains 21 residues. V was clipped by 2 bases and J by 0 bases, with 27 bases between them. Written as DNA, the CDR3 is TGTGCCAGCAGTTTAACGTTTACCCTCTCTTTAGCGAGGAGTAGCACAGATACGCAGTATTTT. As protein: CASSLTFTLSLARSSTDTQYF.

J is TRBJ2-1 and V is TRBV30, with TRBD2 matching over 8 bases. Germline V lookup: CDR1 GTSNPN, CDR2 SVGIG (reference sequence). The CDR3 is 14 amino acids. Germline trimming cut 7 bases from V and 0 bases from J; bases unmatched to any gene: 5. CDR3 in amino acids: CASNLAGSYNEQFF. DNA for the CDR3: TGTGCCTCGAACCTAGCGGGCTCCTACAATGAGCAGTTCTTC.

CDR3 bases: TGTGCCAGCAGACACAGGGGGCCCGGGGAGCTGTTTTTT. Its translation is CASRHRGPGELFF. This chain links TRBV28 with TRBJ2-2, with TRBD1 matching 9 bases. Germline-derived CDR1 and CDR2 are MDHEN and SYDVKM. Losses at the gene ends were 6 bases for V and 6 bases for J; bases not matched to a gene: 2. The CDR3 covers 13 residues.

The chain uses TRBV27 and TRBJ2-1; the D gene is possibly TRBD2 (5 bases). The length of the CDR3 is 14 residues. V lost 4 bases to trimming and J lost 4 bases, with 11 bases between them. Germline values: CDR1 MNHEY, CDR2 SMNVEV (reference sequence). CDR3 in amino acids: CASSSGELYNEQFF. The CDR3 region has the DNA TGTGCCAGCAGTTCCGGGGAGTTATACAATGAGCAGTTCTTC.

This clone was found once. The chain couples TRBV4-2 to TRBJ2-6; D uncertain. Between the trimmed V and J ends, which lost 0 bases and 4 bases, there was a span of 10 bases. The CDR3 is made up of 16 amino acids. Germline lookup yields CDR1 LGHNA and CDR2 YNFKEQ. The CDR3 bases are TGTGCCAGCAGCCAAGATGAAAGGTCCGGGGCCAACGTCCTGACTTTC. Translation: CASSQDERSGANVLTF.

This clone was recorded once. CDR3 protein: CASSPWGYGYTF. The CDR3 nucleotides read TGTGCCAGCAGCCCCTGGGGCTATGGCTACACCTTC. The rearrangement joins TRBV6-5 to TRBJ1-2; D ambiguous. V shed 6 bases and J shed 4 bases, with 9 bases lying between them. Germline V CDR1 and CDR2: MNHEY, SVGAGI. CDR3 length: 12 residues.

The chain has TRBV6-9 and TRBJ1-4; D uncertain. The CDR3 loop spans 14 amino acids. Trimming cost V 3 bases and J 7 bases, with 12 bases left between them. Germline-derived CDR1 and CDR2 are MNHGY and SVAAGI. The CDR3 sequence: CASSYLDGSEKLFF. CDR3 bases: TGTGCCAGCAGTTACTTGGATGGGAGTGAAAAACTGTTTTTT.

The gene calls are TRBV18 and TRBJ2-6, with 8 bases identical to TRBD1. CDR1 KGHSH and CDR2 LQKENI come from the germline V gene. The V gene end was trimmed by 5 bases and the J gene end by 3 bases; junction bases not matched to a gene: 6. The CDR3 totals 16 residues. The CDR3 is CASSSQGADGANVLTF. The CDR3 DNA follows: TGTGCCAGCTCATCCCAGGGGGCAGATGGGGCCAACGTCCTGACTTTC.

V is TRBV6-1 and J is TRBJ1-2, with 10 nucleotides matching TRBD1. Germline CDR1 reads MNHNS; CDR2 reads SASEGT. V dropped 4 bases and J dropped 7; count of bases not matched to a gene: 12. The CDR3 length is 16 residues. The CDR3 loop reads CASSAGTGVPFGGYTF. Here the CDR3 DNA reads TGTGCCAGCAGTGCCGGGACAGGGGTCCCCTTCGGTGGCTACACCTTC.

The table lists this clone with a few counts. This sequence joins TRBV5-1 and TRBJ2-7, with D unclear. V was clipped by 4 bases and J by 2 bases, with 4 bases between them. The CDR3 is made up of 11 amino acids. Germline-derived CDR1 and CDR2 are SGHRS and YFSETQ. The CDR3, as DNA: TGCGCCAGCAGCGACGCCTACGAGCAGTACTTC. Amino acid sequence: CASSDAYEQYF. Looking up the rest from reference TRBV5-1 and TRBJ2-7 gives the full variable domain: KAGVTQTPRYLIKTRGQQVTLSCSPISGHRSVSWYQQTPGQGLQFLFEYFSETQRNKGNFPGRFSGRQFSNSRSEMNVSTLELGDSALYLCASSDAYEQYFGPGTRLTVT.

The rearrangement joins TRBV5-1 to TRBJ1-1; D unresolved. With 0 bases removed from V and 0 bases from J, the gap between germline ends came to 9 bases. CDR1 and CDR2 (germline): SGHRS, YFSETQ. This CDR3 spans 15 amino acids. DNA for the CDR3: TGCGCCAGCAGCTTGGAGGCGAACTTGAACACTGAAGCTTTCTTT. It encodes CASSLEANLNTEAFF.